This TCR beta chain was sequenced during a study of blood T cells in healthy people across ages. Then a second PCR, running about 7 to 11 cycles, was carried out with a sample-barcoded 5' primer and a J-beta primer mix. In TCRdb, the 5' RACE reads were re-called with MiXCR into one record per CDR3 protein. Here the sample spans hundreds of thousands of distinct CDR3 sequences, more than 45% being singletons. The CDR3 consists of 13 residues. Trimming took off 7 bases at V and 6 bases at J, with 13 bases between the two ends. The source material was blood. The chain carries TRBV12-3 or TRBV12-4 and TRBJ2-1, with D perhaps matching TRBD2 (6 bases). The TCR comes from a man aged 55 to 69 in good health. CDR3 sequence: CASTGGAGNEQFF. In DNA form, the CDR3 reads TGTGCCAGCACCGGCGGGGCTGGCAATGAGCAGTTCTTC.